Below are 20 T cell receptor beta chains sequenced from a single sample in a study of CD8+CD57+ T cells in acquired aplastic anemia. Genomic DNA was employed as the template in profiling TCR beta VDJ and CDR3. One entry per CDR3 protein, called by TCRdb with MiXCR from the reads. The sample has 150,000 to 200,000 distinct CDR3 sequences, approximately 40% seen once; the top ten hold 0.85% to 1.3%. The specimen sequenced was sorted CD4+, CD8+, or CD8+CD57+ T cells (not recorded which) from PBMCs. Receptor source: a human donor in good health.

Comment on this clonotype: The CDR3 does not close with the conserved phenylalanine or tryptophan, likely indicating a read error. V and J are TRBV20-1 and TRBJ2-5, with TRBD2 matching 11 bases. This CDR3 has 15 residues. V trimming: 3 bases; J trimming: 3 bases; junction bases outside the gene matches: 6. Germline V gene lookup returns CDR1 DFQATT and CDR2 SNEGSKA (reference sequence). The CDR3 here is CSASHPGLAEETQYL. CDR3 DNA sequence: TGCAGTGCTAGTCATCCGGGACTAGCGGAAGAGACCCAGTACCTC.

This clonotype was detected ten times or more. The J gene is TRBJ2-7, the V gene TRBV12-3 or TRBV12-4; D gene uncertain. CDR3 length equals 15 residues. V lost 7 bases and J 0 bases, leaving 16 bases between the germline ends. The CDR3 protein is CASTKSARNSYEQYF. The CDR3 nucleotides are TGTGCCAGCACCAAATCCGCCAGGAACTCCTACGAGCAGTACTTC.

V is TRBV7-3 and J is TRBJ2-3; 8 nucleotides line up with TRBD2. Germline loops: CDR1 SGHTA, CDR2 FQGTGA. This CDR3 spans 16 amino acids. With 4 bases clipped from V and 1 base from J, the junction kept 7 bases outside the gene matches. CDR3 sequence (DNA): TGTGCCAGCAGCTCGGAAGGACTAGCAGGCACAGATACGCAGTATTTT. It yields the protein CASSSEGLAGTDTQYF.

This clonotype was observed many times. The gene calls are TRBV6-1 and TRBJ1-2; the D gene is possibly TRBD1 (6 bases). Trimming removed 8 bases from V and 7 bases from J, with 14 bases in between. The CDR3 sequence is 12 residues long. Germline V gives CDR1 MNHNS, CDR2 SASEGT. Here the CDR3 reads CASATGRSGYTF. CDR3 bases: TGTGCCAGCGCAACAGGGAGGAGTGGCTACACCTTC.

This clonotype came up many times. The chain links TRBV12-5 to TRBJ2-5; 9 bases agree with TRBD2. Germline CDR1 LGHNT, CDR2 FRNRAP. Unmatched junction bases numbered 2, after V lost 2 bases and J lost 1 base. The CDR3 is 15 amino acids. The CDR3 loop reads CASGLRREGQETQYF. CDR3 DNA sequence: TGTGCTAGTGGTTTGAGGCGGGAGGGCCAAGAGACCCAGTACTTC.

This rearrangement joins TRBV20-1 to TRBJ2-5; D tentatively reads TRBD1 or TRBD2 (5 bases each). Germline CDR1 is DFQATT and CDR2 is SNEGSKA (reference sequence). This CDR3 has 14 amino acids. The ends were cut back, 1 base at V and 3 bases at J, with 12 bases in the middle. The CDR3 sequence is CSARGLRGEETQYF. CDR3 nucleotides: TGCAGTGCTAGAGGGCTGAGGGGTGAAGAGACCCAGTACTTC.

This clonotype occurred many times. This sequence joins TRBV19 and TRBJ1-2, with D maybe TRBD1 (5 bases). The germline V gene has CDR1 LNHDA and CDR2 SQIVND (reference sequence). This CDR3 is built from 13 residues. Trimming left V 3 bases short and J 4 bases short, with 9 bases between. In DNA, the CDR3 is TGTGCCAGTAGTATCCATGACAGCTATGGCTACACCTTC. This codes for CASSIHDSYGYTF.

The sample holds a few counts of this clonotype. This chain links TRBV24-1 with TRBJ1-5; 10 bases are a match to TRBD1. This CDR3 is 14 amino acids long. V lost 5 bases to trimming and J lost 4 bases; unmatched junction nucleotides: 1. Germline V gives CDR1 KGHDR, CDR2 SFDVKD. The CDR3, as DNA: TGTGCCACCAGTGGGGGACAGGGGAATCAGCCCCAGCATTTT. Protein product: CATSGGQGNQPQHF.

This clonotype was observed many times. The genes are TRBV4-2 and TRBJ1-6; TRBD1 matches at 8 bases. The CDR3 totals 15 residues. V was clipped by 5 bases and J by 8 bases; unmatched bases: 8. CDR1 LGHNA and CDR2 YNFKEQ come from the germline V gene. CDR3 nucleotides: TGTGCCAGCAGCGCCGGCGACAGGGGACATTCACCCCTCCACTTT. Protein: CASSAGDRGHSPLHF.

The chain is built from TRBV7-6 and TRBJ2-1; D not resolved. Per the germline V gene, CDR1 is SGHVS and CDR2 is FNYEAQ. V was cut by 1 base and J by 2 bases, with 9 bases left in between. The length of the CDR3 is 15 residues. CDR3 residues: CASSLEAVAYNEQFF. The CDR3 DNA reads TGTGCCAGCAGCTTAGAGGCGGTGGCCTACAATGAGCAGTTCTTC.

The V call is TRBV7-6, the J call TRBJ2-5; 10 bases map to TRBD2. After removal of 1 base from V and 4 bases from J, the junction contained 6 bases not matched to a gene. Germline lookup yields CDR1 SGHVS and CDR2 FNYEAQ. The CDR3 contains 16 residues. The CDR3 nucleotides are TGTGCCAGCAGCTTAGACCTAGCGGGGGTGATAGAGACCCAGTACTTC. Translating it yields CASSLDLAGVIETQYF.

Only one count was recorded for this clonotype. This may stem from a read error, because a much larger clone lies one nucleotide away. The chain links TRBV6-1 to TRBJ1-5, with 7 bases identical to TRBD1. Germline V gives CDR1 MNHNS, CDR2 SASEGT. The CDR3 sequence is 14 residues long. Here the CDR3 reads CANSVDRIDQPQHF. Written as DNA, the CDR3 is TGTGCCAACAGTGTGGACAGGATTGATCAGCCCCAGCATTTT.

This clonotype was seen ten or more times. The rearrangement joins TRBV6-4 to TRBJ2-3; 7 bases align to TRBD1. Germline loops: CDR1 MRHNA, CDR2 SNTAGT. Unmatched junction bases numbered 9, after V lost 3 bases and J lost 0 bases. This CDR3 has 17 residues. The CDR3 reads CASSEGQARSSTDTQYF. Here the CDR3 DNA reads TGTGCCAGCAGTGAAGGACAGGCCCGATCTAGCACAGATACGCAGTATTTT.

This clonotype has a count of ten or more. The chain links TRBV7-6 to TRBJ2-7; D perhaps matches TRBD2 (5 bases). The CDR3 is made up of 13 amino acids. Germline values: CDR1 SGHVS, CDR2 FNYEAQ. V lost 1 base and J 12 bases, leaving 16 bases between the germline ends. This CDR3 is CASSLEVGGVLYF. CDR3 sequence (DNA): TGTGCCAGCAGCTTAGAAGTAGGAGGAGTATTGTACTTC.

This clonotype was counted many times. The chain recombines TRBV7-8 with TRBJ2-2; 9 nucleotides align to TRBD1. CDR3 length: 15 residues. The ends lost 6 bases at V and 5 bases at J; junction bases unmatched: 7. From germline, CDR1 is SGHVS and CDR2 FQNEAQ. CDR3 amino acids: CASRKGQGVTGELFF. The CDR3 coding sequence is TGTGCCAGCAGGAAGGGACAGGGTGTAACCGGGGAGCTGTTTTTT.

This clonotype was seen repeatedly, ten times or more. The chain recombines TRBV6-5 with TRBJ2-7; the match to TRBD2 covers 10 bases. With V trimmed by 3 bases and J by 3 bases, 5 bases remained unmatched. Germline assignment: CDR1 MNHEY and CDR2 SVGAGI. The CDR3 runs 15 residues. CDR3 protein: CASSYQSSGGYEQYF. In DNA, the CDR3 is TGTGCCAGCAGTTATCAGTCTAGCGGGGGCTACGAGCAGTACTTC.

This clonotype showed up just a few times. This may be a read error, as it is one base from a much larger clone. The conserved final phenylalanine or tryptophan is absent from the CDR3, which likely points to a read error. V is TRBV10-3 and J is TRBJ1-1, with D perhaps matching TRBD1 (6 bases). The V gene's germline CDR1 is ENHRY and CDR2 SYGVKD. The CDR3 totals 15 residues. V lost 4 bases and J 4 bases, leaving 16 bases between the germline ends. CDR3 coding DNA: TGTGCCATCAGTGGGAAACCGGGGGGCGGCACTGAAGCTTTCATT. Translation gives CAISGKPGGGTEAFI.

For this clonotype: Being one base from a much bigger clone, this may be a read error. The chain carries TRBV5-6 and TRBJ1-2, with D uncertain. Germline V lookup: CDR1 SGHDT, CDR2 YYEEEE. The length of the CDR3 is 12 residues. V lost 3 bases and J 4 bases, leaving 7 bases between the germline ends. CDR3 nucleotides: TGTGCCAGCAGCTGGCCCCTCTATGGCTACACCTTC. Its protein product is CASSWPLYGYTF.

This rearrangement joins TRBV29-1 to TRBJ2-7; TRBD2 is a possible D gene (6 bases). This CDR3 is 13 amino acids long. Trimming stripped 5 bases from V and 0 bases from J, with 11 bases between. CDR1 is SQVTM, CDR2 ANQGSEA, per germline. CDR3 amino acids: CSVSWGGSYEQYF. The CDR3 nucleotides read TGCAGCGTTTCCTGGGGAGGCTCCTACGAGCAGTACTTC.

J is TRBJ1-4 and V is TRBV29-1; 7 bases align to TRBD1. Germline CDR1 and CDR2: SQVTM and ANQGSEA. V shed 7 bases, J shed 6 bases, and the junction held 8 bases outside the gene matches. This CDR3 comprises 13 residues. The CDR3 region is CSAKTGSDEKLFF. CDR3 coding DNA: TGCAGCGCCAAGACAGGGTCGGATGAAAAACTGTTTTTT.